This TCR beta chain was identified in a study of T-cell memory formation after mild COVID-19. This clonotype was detected only a few times. Its specificity is not known. The study's findings and limits: Contracting clones localized mainly to CM and EM when CD4+ and mainly to EMRA when CD8+. The finding that pre-infection memory included some responding clones suggested that cross-reactive memory joined.

5'RACE with constant-segment primers yielded barcoded, UMI-tagged TCR alpha and TCR beta cDNA libraries. MiXCR, applied by TCRdb to the 5' RACE reads, yields one record per CDR3 protein. The sample records about 170,000 distinct CDR3 sequences, over 10% being singletons. CDR1 and CDR2 from the germline V gene are LGHNA and YSLEER. CDR3 size: 13 residues. V lost 1 base and J 5 bases, leaving 8 bases between the germline ends. Sequenced: PBMCs or a T cell subset sorted from them (not recorded which). This clonotype originated in a man aged 18 to 30 who had mild COVID-19 (a few samples of this study predate the infection). Cell type and time point are not known. The genes are TRBV4-3 and TRBJ2-5; D not resolved. The CDR3 here is CASSQGLPETQYF. The CDR3, as DNA: TGCGCCAGCAGCCAAGGCCTACCGGAGACCCAGTACTTC.